This is a list of T cell receptor beta chains from one sample in a study of Graves' ophthalmopathy and Graves' hyperthyroidism. TCRdb redid the calling of the multiplex PCR reads with MiXCR, one entry per CDR3 protein. The sample lists around 340,000 distinct CDR3 sequences, 15% to 20% seen once, with 9% to 15% in the top ten. Input material: peripheral blood. The receptors were sampled from an adult man with Graves' ophthalmopathy. The CDR3 runs from the conserved cysteine through the conserved F or W. Each record gives: D gene, V gene, clone size, J gene, CDR3 protein, CDR3 DNA. The D gene is left open where the match is weak. The size field is filled for only some rows; it gives once, few, many or a size class.

D: -; V: TRBV6-2/TRBV6-3; size: many; J: TRBJ2-2; CDR3: CASGKGPGQNTGELFF; DNA: TGTGCCAGCGGCAAAGGGCCGGGGCAGAACACCGGGGAGCTGTTTTTT
D: -; V: TRBV5-5; size: many; J: TRBJ2-6; CDR3: CASRRTALSGANVLTF; DNA: TGTGCCAGCAGACGGACAGCCCTCTCTGGGGCCAACGTCCTGACTTTC
D: TRBD2; V: TRBV6-1; size: many; J: TRBJ2-7; CDR3: CASSAPGLAGGNEQYF; DNA: TGTGCCAGCAGTGCGCCGGGACTAGCGGGGGGGAACGAGCAGTACTTC
D: TRBD1; V: TRBV4-3; size: many; J: TRBJ1-2; CDR3: CATGQQVFQGYTF; DNA: TGCGCCACGGGACAGCAGGTTTTTCAGGGCTACACCTTC
D: -; V: TRBV6-2/TRBV6-3; size: many; J: TRBJ2-7; CDR3: CASSSGTASSYEQYF; DNA: TGTGCCAGCAGTTCCGGGACCGCGAGCTCCTACGAGCAGTACTTC
D: TRBD1; V: TRBV18; size: many; J: TRBJ1-2; CDR3: CASSTGTGSGYTF; DNA: TGTGCCAGCTCAACCGGGACAGGGAGCGGCTACACCTTC
D: -; V: TRBV2; size: few; J: TRBJ2-5; CDR3: CASSRRAGMGETQYF; DNA: TGTGCCAGCAGTCGGAGGGCAGGGATGGGTGAGACCCAGTACTTC
D: TRBD1; V: TRBV2; size: many; J: TRBJ2-2; CDR3: CASREPGQGFTGELFF; DNA: TGTGCCAGCAGGGAGCCGGGACAGGGGTTTACCGGGGAGCTGTTTTTT
D: -; V: TRBV6-1; size: -; J: TRBJ2-7; CDR3: CASPDTYLRWQYF; DNA: TGTGCCAGCCCGGACACGTACCTACGATGGCAGTACTTC
D: TRBD1; V: TRBV20-1; size: many; J: TRBJ2-7; CDR3: CSAEGAAYEQYF; DNA: TGCAGTGCTGAGGGGGCAGCCTACGAGCAGTACTTC
D: TRBD2; V: TRBV20-1; size: many; J: TRBJ2-5; CDR3: CSARILAAYQETQYF; DNA: TGCAGTGCTAGAATACTAGCGGCGTACCAAGAGACCCAGTACTTC
D: -; V: TRBV6-2/TRBV6-3; size: many; J: TRBJ1-1; CDR3: CASSYEPGRVNTEAFF; DNA: TGTGCCAGCAGTTACGAACCTGGGAGGGTGAACACTGAAGCTTTCTTT
D: -; V: TRBV11-2; size: many; J: TRBJ2-7; CDR3: CASSFGTISYEQYF; DNA: TGTGCCAGCAGCTTCGGGACAATCTCCTACGAGCAGTACTTC
D: -; V: TRBV27; size: -; J: TRBJ2-7; CDR3: CASGRRRAYEQYF; DNA: TGTGCCAGCGGTCGCCGACGGGCCTACGAGCAGTACTTC
D: -; V: TRBV29-1; size: many; J: TRBJ1-2; CDR3: CSVWSYDGYTF; DNA: TGCAGCGTTTGGTCCTATGATGGCTACACCTTC
D: TRBD2; V: TRBV11-2; size: many; J: TRBJ2-7; CDR3: CASSLGSSGSYEQYF; DNA: TGTGCCAGCAGCTTAGGGTCTAGCGGGAGCTACGAGCAGTACTTC
D: TRBD1; V: TRBV12-3/TRBV12-4; size: many; J: TRBJ2-7; CDR3: CASSFPDRPNYEQYF; DNA: TGTGCCAGCAGCTTTCCGGACAGGCCTAACTACGAGCAGTACTTC
D: -; V: TRBV11-2; size: many; J: TRBJ2-7; CDR3: CASSSRGPVNEQYF; DNA: TGTGCCAGCAGCAGTAGAGGGCCCGTGAACGAGCAGTACTTC
D: TRBD1; V: TRBV6-1; size: once; J: TRBJ1-2; CDR3: CASRRMDRADGYTF; DNA: TGTGCCAGCAGACGGATGGACAGGGCCGATGGCTACACCTTC
D: -; V: TRBV6-5; size: -; J: TRBJ1-1; CDR3: CASSYVQGRNTEAFF; DNA: TGTGCCAGCAGTTACGTTCAGGGGCGAAACACTGAAGCTTTCTTT
D: TRBD1; V: TRBV6-1; size: many; J: TRBJ1-1; CDR3: CASSAQGAGTEAFF; DNA: TGTGCCAGCAGTGCCCAGGGGGCGGGTACTGAAGCTTTCTTT
D: -; V: TRBV7-8; size: -; J: TRBJ2-7; CDR3: CASSLGGQYEQYF; DNA: TGTGCCAGCAGCTTAGGTGGGCAGTACGAGCAGTACTTC
D: -; V: TRBV28; size: many; J: TRBJ1-2; CDR3: CASSLGHPYGYTF; DNA: TGTGCCAGCAGTTTAGGACACCCTTATGGCTACACCTTC
D: -; V: TRBV7-3; size: -; J: TRBJ1-1; CDR3: CASSTRCGGATEALF; DNA: TGTGCCAGCAGCACACGATGCGGGGGGGCCACTGAAGCTCTCTTT
D: TRBD1; V: TRBV6-2/TRBV6-3; size: many; J: TRBJ1-2; CDR3: CASSHDRDYGYTF; DNA: TGTGCCAGCAGTCATGACAGGGACTATGGCTACACCTTC
D: TRBD1; V: TRBV20-1; size: many; J: TRBJ1-5; CDR3: CSARDPGQGWNQPQHF; DNA: TGCAGTGCTAGAGACCCGGGACAGGGATGGAATCAGCCCCAGCATTTT
D: TRBD1; V: TRBV19; size: -; J: TRBJ2-7; CDR3: CASRPEGTGIYEQYF; DNA: TGTGCCAGTAGACCTGAGGGGACAGGGATCTACGAGCAGTACTTC
D: -; V: TRBV30; size: many; J: TRBJ2-6; CDR3: CAWTAGANVLTF; DNA: TGTGCCTGGACGGCTGGGGCCAACGTCCTGACTTTC
D: -; V: TRBV28; size: many; J: TRBJ2-7; CDR3: CASSLSVSSYEQYF; DNA: TGTGCCAGCAGTTTAAGCGTCAGCTCCTACGAGCAGTACTTC
D: -; V: TRBV6-5; size: once; J: TRBJ2-7; CDR3: CASSYSGLRGSYEQYF; DNA: TGTGCCAGCAGTTACTCCGGACTCCGTGGCTCCTACGAGCAGTACTTC
D: -; V: TRBV6-1; size: many; J: TRBJ1-1; CDR3: CASIHREYGEAFF; DNA: TGTGCCAGCATCCACAGGGAGTACGGTGAAGCTTTCTTT
D: -; V: TRBV27; size: -; J: TRBJ1-1; CDR3: CASSPHTMNTEAFF; DNA: TGTGCCAGCAGCCCCCACACCATGAACACTGAAGCTTTCTTT
D: -; V: TRBV12-3/TRBV12-4; size: -; J: TRBJ2-2; CDR3: CASSPTGFIGAGELFF; DNA: TGTGCCAGCAGTCCTACAGGGTTTATAGGTGCCGGGGAGCTGTTTTTT
D: -; V: TRBV6-2/TRBV6-3; size: many; J: TRBJ1-6; CDR3: CASGNSAQNSPLHF; DNA: TGTGCCAGCGGTAACTCGGCCCAAAATTCACCCCTCCACTTT
D: TRBD1; V: TRBV11-1; size: many; J: TRBJ1-5; CDR3: CASSLGGTGGFSNQPQHF; DNA: TGTGCCAGCAGCTTAGGGGGGACAGGGGGCTTTAGCAATCAGCCCCAGCATTTT
D: -; V: TRBV28; size: -; J: TRBJ2-7; CDR3: CASSLGGGKIYEQYF; DNA: TGTGCCAGCAGTTTAGGTGGAGGGAAAATCTACGAGCAGTACTTC
D: -; V: TRBV5-1; size: -; J: TRBJ1-6; CDR3: CASSLGGVENSPLHF; DNA: TGCGCCAGCAGCTTGGGAGGGGTAGAGAATTCACCCCTCCACTTT
D: TRBD1; V: TRBV20-1; size: many; J: TRBJ2-7; CDR3: CSAQRTGGGEQYF; DNA: TGCAGTGCCCAGAGGACAGGGGGAGGCGAGCAGTACTTC